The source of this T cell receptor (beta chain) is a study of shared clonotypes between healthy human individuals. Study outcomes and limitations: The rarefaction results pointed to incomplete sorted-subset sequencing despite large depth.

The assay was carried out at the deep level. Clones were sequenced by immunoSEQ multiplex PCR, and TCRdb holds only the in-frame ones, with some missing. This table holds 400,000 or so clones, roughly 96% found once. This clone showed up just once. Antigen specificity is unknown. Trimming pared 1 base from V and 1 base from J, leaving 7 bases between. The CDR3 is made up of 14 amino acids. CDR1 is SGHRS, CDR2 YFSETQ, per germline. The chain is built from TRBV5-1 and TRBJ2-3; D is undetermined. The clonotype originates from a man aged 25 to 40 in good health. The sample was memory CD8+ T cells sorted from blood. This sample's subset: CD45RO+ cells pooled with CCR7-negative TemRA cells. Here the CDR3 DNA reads TGCGCCAGCAGCTTGTGGATGGGCACAGATACGCAGTATTTT. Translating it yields CASSLWMGTDTQYF.